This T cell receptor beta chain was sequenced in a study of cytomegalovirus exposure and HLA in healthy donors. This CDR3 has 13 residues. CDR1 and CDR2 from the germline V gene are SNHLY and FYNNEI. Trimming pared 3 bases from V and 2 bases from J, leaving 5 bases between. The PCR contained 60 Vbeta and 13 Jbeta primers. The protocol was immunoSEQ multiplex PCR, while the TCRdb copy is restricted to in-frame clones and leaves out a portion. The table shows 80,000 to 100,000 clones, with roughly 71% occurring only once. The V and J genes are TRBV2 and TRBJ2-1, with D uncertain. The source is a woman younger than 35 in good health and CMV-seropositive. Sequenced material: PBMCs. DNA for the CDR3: TGTGCCAGCAGTGAGTCGGCCTACAATGAGCAGTTCTTC. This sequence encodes CASSESAYNEQFF. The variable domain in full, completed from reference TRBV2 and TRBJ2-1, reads EPEVTQTPSHQVTQMGQEVILRCVPISNHLYFYWYRQILGQKVEFLVSFYNNEISEKSEIFDDQFSVERPDGSNFTLKIRSTKLEDSAMYFCASSESAYNEQFFGPGTRLTVL.